The T cell receptor beta chain described here comes from a study of blood T cell repertoires in COVID-19. About the research overall: There were acute and convalescent COVID-19 samples, and they came from the United States, Italy and Spain. PBMCs, B-cell-depleted T cells, or T cells provided the cDNA or gDNA that made up the material.

As handled by the study authors: Reference gene primer amplification gave nucleated cell count estimates. Profiling relied on immunoSEQ multiplex PCR, and the TCRdb table lists in-frame clones only, not all of them. Clonal size and the V and J genes are those of that table, whereas D and trimming came from the DNA. The sample contains 44,000 or so clones, just under 70% of which appear only once. V shed 6 bases and J shed 7 bases, with 12 bases lying between them. The CDR3 covers 13 residues. The material sequenced was peripheral blood. The source of this sequence is a man older than 75 with acute or convalescent COVID-19. V is TRBV12-3 or TRBV12-4 and J is TRBJ1-4; no reliable D call. As DNA, the CDR3 is TGTGCCAGCAGATCTACCTTTAGTGAAAAACTGTTTTTT. Translating gives CASRSTFSEKLFF.